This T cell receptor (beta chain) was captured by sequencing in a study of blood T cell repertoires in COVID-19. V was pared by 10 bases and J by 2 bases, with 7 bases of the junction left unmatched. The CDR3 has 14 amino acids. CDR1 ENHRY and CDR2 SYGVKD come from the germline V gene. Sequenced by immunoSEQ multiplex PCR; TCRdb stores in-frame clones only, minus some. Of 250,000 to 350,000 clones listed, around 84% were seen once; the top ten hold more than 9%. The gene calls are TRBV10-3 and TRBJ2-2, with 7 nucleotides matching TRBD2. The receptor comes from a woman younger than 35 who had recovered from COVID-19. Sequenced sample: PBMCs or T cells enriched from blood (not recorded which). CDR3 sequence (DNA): TGTGCCACCGGGCCGGGGGGTAACACCGGGGAGCTGTTTTTT. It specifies CATGPGGNTGELFF.